This T cell receptor (beta chain) appears in the sequencing data of a study of cytomegalovirus exposure and HLA in healthy donors. V was clipped by 3 bases and J by 0 bases; unmatched bases: 0. This CDR3 is 17 amino acids long. CDR1 and CDR2 from the germline V gene are SGHVS and FNYEAQ. Donors were drawn from the approximately 130-subject validation cohort, separate from the roughly 610-subject first cohort. Profiling relied on immunoSEQ multiplex PCR, and the TCRdb table lists in-frame clones only, not all of them. The repertoire consists of 130,000 to 150,000 clones, with around 90% occurring once and the leading ten covering 3.5% to 5.5%.

The clonotype originates from a man in his late teens or twenties in good health and CMV-seropositive. This chain connects TRBV7-6 to TRBJ2-2, with TRBD2 identical over 14 bases. Sequenced: PBMCs. CDR3 region: CASSLGLAGANTGELFF. The CDR3 region has the DNA TGTGCCAGCAGCTTGGGACTAGCGGGGGCGAACACCGGGGAGCTGTTTTTT. Filled out from reference TRBV7-6 and TRBJ2-2, the complete variable domain reads GAGVSQSPRYKVTKRGQDVALRCDPISGHVSLYWYRQALGQGPEFLTYFNYEAQQDKSGLPNDRFSAERPEGSISTLTIQRTEQRDSAMYRCASSLGLAGANTGELFFGEGSRLTVL.